These T cell receptor beta chains were read from a single sample in a study of T cells expressing NK-cell markers. TCRdb derives one entry per CDR3 protein from the 5' RACE reads, leaving out DNA. The sample holds 550,000 to 600,000 distinct CDR3 sequences. What was sequenced was blood T cells: a sorted CD56 or NKG2C T cell subset, CD4+ or CD8+ T cells, or bulk PBMC T cells (not recorded which). These receptors all come from a man aged 18 to 30 in good health. Each CDR3 is given with its conserved first and last residue. The order of the fields is V gene, J gene, CDR3 protein.

>TRBV6-2/TRBV6-3|TRBJ1-1
CASSLTRSMNTEAFF
>TRBV28|TRBJ2-7
CASNPQDRYEQYF
>TRBV5-6|TRBJ2-7
CASSPGRKDVEQYF
>TRBV20-1|TRBJ2-5
CSARDRREASGIYQETQYF
>TRBV24-1|TRBJ2-1
CATSDTSAPSSYNEQFF
>TRBV20-1|TRBJ2-2
CSAFLGGRGTGELFF
>TRBV12-3/TRBV12-4|TRBJ1-2
CASSSPRLWGYTF
>TRBV24-1|TRBJ2-1
CATRREGEDNEQFF
>TRBV7-2|TRBJ2-2
CASSLKAETGNGELFF
>TRBV27|TRBJ2-3
CASSSLGSAYKTDTQYF
>TRBV11-2|TRBJ2-2
CASSSAPGQHYTGELFF
>TRBV20-1|TRBJ1-3
CSAQRGGAGNTIYF
>TRBV28|TRBJ2-7
CASSFSLRTSGGSSYEQYF
>TRBV3-1|TRBJ2-1
CASSPYEMGNEQFF
>TRBV12-3/TRBV12-4|TRBJ2-3
CASRDAFWGGLTDTQYF
>TRBV20-1|TRBJ1-5
CSARRGTRNQPQHF
>TRBV5-1|TRBJ1-4
CASSLLPQGPNEKLFF
>TRBV20-1|TRBJ2-3
CSAYGREGRGTDTQYF
>TRBV5-1|TRBJ2-5
CASSLELYGETQYF
>TRBV10-3|TRBJ2-1
CAISEKGTLEQFF
>TRBV6-5|TRBJ2-1
CASSYGPSNEQFF
>TRBV9|TRBJ2-7
CASSAGVGAGSYEQYF
>TRBV28|TRBJ2-4
CASSLWTLEAKNIQYF
>TRBV7-9|TRBJ2-3
CASSRPSGSDTQYF
>TRBV4-3|TRBJ1-2
CASSQELGAYGYTF
>TRBV9|TRBJ2-7
CASSPQVSYEQYF
>TRBV21-1|TRBJ2-1
CASRSRTSYNEQFF
>TRBV6-2/TRBV6-3|TRBJ2-1
CASSTGIVRTPRGKQFF